The following is a TCR beta chain sequence with its context. This entry comes from a study of T cell changes during pregnancy in multiple sclerosis. Losses at the gene ends were 0 bases for V and 4 bases for J; bases not matched to a gene: 3. The CDR3 extends over 16 amino acids. CDR1 is LGHNA, CDR2 YSLEER, per germline. This table comes from immunoSEQ multiplex PCR, and its TCRdb copy is limited to in-frame clones, with some not included. Altogether about 31,000 clones are present, almost 90% being singletons, with the ten largest covering around 0.78%. This sample comprised CD4+ T cells from peripheral blood mononuclear cells, obtained in the first trimester of pregnancy. This receptor was obtained from a female donor in good health, enrolled as a control in a pregnancy study. The chain links TRBV4-3 to TRBJ2-1, with 10 bases that match TRBD2. The CDR3 sequence: CASSQEAGGLYNEQFF. In DNA form, the CDR3 reads TGCGCCAGCAGCCAAGAAGCGGGGGGGCTGTACAATGAGCAGTTCTTC.